The clone carrying this T cell receptor (beta chain) was seen ten or more times. What it recognizes is unknown. V dropped 2 bases and J dropped 3; count of bases not matched to a gene: 3. The germline gives CDR1 GTSNPN, CDR2 SVGIG (reference sequence). The CDR3 sequence is 13 residues long. RNA transcripts provided the source from which TCR beta CDR3 regions were amplified. During a first-round RT-PCR of the TCR CDR3, the HTBI primer set was used. TCRdb analysed the multiplex PCR reads with MiXCR anew, one entry per CDR3 protein. The profile shows under 500,000 distinct CDR3 sequences, around an eighth of them singletons. Ophthalmopathy in the patients scored at least 3 on Clinical Activity Score and at least 4 on NOSPECS grade, lasting under 3 months. The data belong to a study of T cells in Graves' hyperthyroidism and ophthalmopathy. Study results and limitations: Most thyroid-expanded clonotypes above 0.001 were also found in blood.

The sequenced sample was blood. The sequence came from a man aged 45-65 years with Graves' ophthalmopathy. V usage is TRBV30 and J usage is TRBJ2-7, with 8 bases matching TRBD1. The CDR3 region has the DNA TGTGCCTGGAGTCCAACAGGGGGCTACGAGCAGTACTTC. This encodes CAWSPTGGYEQYF.